Below are 19 T cell receptor beta chains sequenced from a single sample in a study of shared clonotypes between healthy human individuals. Assay used: immunoSEQ multiplex PCR; TCRdb lists only in-frame clones, some missing. The table includes over 1.4 million clones, roughly 96% detected once. Sequencing was done on a sample of naive CD4+ T cells sorted from blood. Subset indicated: CD45RA+ positively selected. The receptors were sampled from a man aged 25-40 years in good health.

The V and J genes are TRBV7-9 and TRBJ1-1; no clear D gene. Trimming shortened V by 5 bases and J by 1 base, and 17 bases separated the two germline ends. Germline values: CDR1 SEHNR, CDR2 FQNEAQ (reference sequence). The CDR3 sequence is 16 residues long. The CDR3 DNA reads TGTGCCAGCAGCCCCGTCGGGGTACGGAGGAACACTGAAGCTTTCTTT. This codes for CASSPVGVRRNTEAFF.

CDR3 coding DNA: TGTGCCAGCAGCAAGTCTGACACGTTCAGTTCAACTAATGAAAAACTGTTTTTT. Translating it yields CASSKSDTFSSTNEKLFF. The chain carries TRBV21-1 and TRBJ1-4; the tabulated D call, TRBD1, remains unverified against the DNA. TRBV21-1 is deemed a pseudogene. The CDR3 covers 18 residues.

This chain uses TRBV6-5 with TRBJ1-2; D remains unclear. The V gene lost 5 bases and the J gene lost 5 bases, with 18 bases spanning the gap. Germline CDR1 is MNHEY and CDR2 is SVGAGI. The CDR3 is made up of 15 amino acids. For the CDR3, the DNA is TGTGCCAGCAGTCCCAACGTGTCCCTCAAATATGGCTACACCTTC. It is translated as CASSPNVSLKYGYTF.

The chain couples TRBV6-6 to TRBJ2-1; perhaps D is TRBD1 or TRBD2 (5 bases each). CDR1 and CDR2 from the germline V gene are MNHNY and SVGAGI (reference sequence). The CDR3 contains 14 residues. V gave up 5 bases and J gave up 3 bases, with 11 bases separating them. CDR3: CASSQGRHYNEQFF. CDR3 sequence (DNA): TGTGCCAGCAGTCAGGGACGACACTACAATGAGCAGTTCTTC.

The chain has TRBV5-6 and TRBJ2-3; 14 bases align to TRBD2. The CDR3 length is 15 residues. Trimming cost V 4 bases and J 6 bases; bases outside gene matches: 4. Per the germline V gene, CDR1 is SGHDT and CDR2 is YYEEEE. The CDR3 bases are TGTGCCAGCAGCCGGGGACTAGCGGGAGTGGATACGCAGTATTTT. This sequence encodes CASSRGLAGVDTQYF. Variable domain in full (rest from reference TRBV5-6 and TRBJ2-3): DAGVTQSPTHLIKTRGQQVTLRCSPKSGHDTVSWYQQALGQGPQFIFQYYEEEERQRGNFPDRFSGHQFPNYSSELNVNALLLGDSALYLCASSRGLAGVDTQYFGPGTRLTVL.

This clone came up once. The rearrangement links TRBV5-1 to TRBJ1-2; unclear D gene. The CDR3 is 15 residues long. The germline V and J ends were trimmed by 0 bases and 0 bases, with 9 bases remaining between them. CDR1 is SGHRS, CDR2 YFSETQ, per germline. CDR3 amino acids: CASSLEGIANYGYTF. CDR3 nucleotides: TGCGCCAGCAGCTTGGAAGGGATAGCTAACTATGGCTACACCTTC.

V usage is TRBV14 and J usage is TRBJ2-7, with TRBD2 matching over 7 bases. The CDR3 is 16 residues long. V shed 2 bases and J 6 bases; nucleotides not matched to a gene: 13. The germline gives CDR1 SGHDN, CDR2 FVKESK. The CDR3 loop reads CASSQFMLGGSGEQYF. The CDR3 DNA reads as TGTGCCAGCAGCCAATTCATGTTAGGCGGGAGCGGCGAGCAGTACTTC. Based on the CDR3 plus reference TRBV14 and TRBJ2-7, the full variable domain is EAGVTQFPSHSVIEKGQTVTLRCDPISGHDNLYWYRRVMGKEIKFLLHFVKESKQDESGMPNNRFLAERTGGTYSTLKVQPAELEDSGVYFCASSQFMLGGSGEQYFGPGTRLTVT.

The rearrangement uses TRBV4-3 and TRBJ1-2; D is unresolved. CDR1 and CDR2 from the germline V gene are LGHNA and YSLEER. With 0 bases removed from V and 8 bases from J, the gap between germline ends came to 7 bases. This CDR3 is 12 amino acids long. CDR3 DNA sequence: TGCGCCAGCAGCCAAGATTCCTGGGGCTACACCTTC. Translation: CASSQDSWGYTF.

The J gene is TRBJ2-7, the V gene TRBV12-5; TRBD1 matches at 10 bases. CDR1 is LGHNT, CDR2 FRNRAP, per germline. After removal of 0 bases from V and 3 bases from J, the junction contained 5 bases not matched to a gene. This CDR3 has 16 amino acids. Here the CDR3 DNA reads TGTGCTAGTGGTTTGGTACTAGGGACAGGGGACTACGAGCAGTACTTC. This translates into CASGLVLGTGDYEQYF.

The chain links TRBV7-3 to TRBJ2-6; a weak D match, TRBD1 (5 bases). Germline V CDR1 and CDR2: SGHTA, FQGTGA. Trimming pared 0 bases from V and 0 bases from J, leaving 9 bases between. This CDR3 contains 17 residues. The CDR3 loop reads CASSLTREGSGANVLTF. For the CDR3, the DNA is TGTGCCAGCAGCTTAACCAGGGAAGGCTCTGGGGCCAACGTCCTGACTTTC.

The V call is TRBV19, the J call TRBJ1-2; D might be TRBD1 (6 bases). V lost 7 bases to trimming and J lost 7 bases, with 7 bases between them. Germline CDR1 reads LNHDA; CDR2 reads SQIVND (reference sequence). The CDR3 has 10 amino acids. The CDR3 loop is CASKGGGYTF. CDR3 DNA: TGTGCCAGTAAAGGGGGTGGCTACACCTTC.

The V gene is TRBV30, the J gene TRBJ2-7, with D unclear. The V and J ends lost 0 bases and 3 bases respectively, with 12 bases between them. Per germline, CDR1 GTSNPN and CDR2 SVGIG (reference sequence). CDR3 length: 14 amino acids. CDR3 in amino acids: CAWSVRRSDYEQYF. The CDR3 DNA follows: TGTGCCTGGAGTGTACGTCGCTCGGACTACGAGCAGTACTTC.

This chain joins TRBV5-1 and TRBJ2-5; TRBD1 matches 11 bases. Germline values: CDR1 SGHRS, CDR2 YFSETQ. J was trimmed by 5 bases and V by 4 bases; bases with no gene match: 10. This CDR3 comprises 16 residues. The CDR3 protein is CASSLSGTGGWETQYF. CDR3 in DNA: TGCGCCAGCAGCCTATCTGGGACAGGGGGTTGGGAGACCCAGTACTTC.

A single count supports this clone. CDR3 DNA: TGTGCCAGCAGCTTGAGTAGGGGAGATGGTGAGCAGTTCTTC. Protein sequence: CASSLSRGDGEQFF. This chain uses TRBV13 with TRBJ2-1; the D call may be TRBD1 or TRBD2 (5 bases each). There are 14 residues in the CDR3. The V end was cut by 3 bases, the J end by 9 bases, with 15 bases between. Germline V CDR1 and CDR2: PRHDT, FYEKMQ (reference sequence).

This clone occurred once. The chain carries TRBV11-2 and TRBJ2-1; TRBD1 is a possible D gene (5 bases). Germline lookup yields CDR1 SGHAT and CDR2 FQNNGV. CDR3 size: 14 residues. V was clipped by 1 base and J by 3 bases, with 7 bases between them. The CDR3 sequence: CASSLGQIYNEQFF. For the CDR3, the DNA is TGTGCCAGCAGCTTAGGACAGATCTACAATGAGCAGTTCTTC.

The chain employs TRBV5-5 and TRBJ2-3; unclear D gene. CDR3 size: 14 residues. With 1 base removed from V and 6 bases from J, the gap between germline ends came to 12 bases. Germline CDR1 reads SGHKS; CDR2 reads YYEKEE (reference sequence). Here the CDR3 DNA reads TGTGCCAGCAGCTTGATCGTGACCCCGGATACGCAGTATTTT. Its protein is CASSLIVTPDTQYF.

V is TRBV15 and J is TRBJ1-1; the D is unclear. The CDR3 has 16 amino acids. Trimming left V 1 base short and J 0 bases short, with 12 bases between. Germline V gives CDR1 LNHNV, CDR2 YYDKDF (reference sequence). In DNA form, the CDR3 reads TGTGCCACCAGCAGAGGGAGACGGAGGATGAACACTGAAGCTTTCTTT. This sequence encodes CATSRGRRRMNTEAFF.

The chain links TRBV5-4 to TRBJ1-2; TRBD1 matches at 10 bases. This CDR3 comprises 15 residues. CDR1 and CDR2 (germline): SGHNT, YYREEE (reference sequence). The J segment lost 6 bases and the V segment lost 0 bases, leaving 5 bases of the junction unmatched. The CDR3 DNA reads as TGTGCCAGCAGCTTGGGGGACAGGGGCGATAATGGCTACACCTTC. Translation gives CASSLGDRGDNGYTF.

The chain carries TRBV12-5 and TRBJ2-1, with D possibly matching TRBD2 (6 bases). V lost 6 bases and J 5 bases, leaving 14 bases between the germline ends. Germline V gene lookup returns CDR1 LGHNT and CDR2 FRNRAP. The CDR3 spans 14 residues. The CDR3 sequence is CASGRDRGNNEQFF. The CDR3 nucleotides are TGTGCTAGTGGGCGGGATCGAGGGAACAATGAGCAGTTCTTC. The variable domain in full, with the rest retrieved from reference TRBV12-5 and TRBJ2-1, is DARVTQTPRHKVTEMGQEVTMRCQPILGHNTVFWYRQTMMQGLELLAYFRNRAPLDDSGMPKDRFSAEMPDATLATLKIQPSEPRDSAVYFCASGRDRGNNEQFFGPGTRLTVL.